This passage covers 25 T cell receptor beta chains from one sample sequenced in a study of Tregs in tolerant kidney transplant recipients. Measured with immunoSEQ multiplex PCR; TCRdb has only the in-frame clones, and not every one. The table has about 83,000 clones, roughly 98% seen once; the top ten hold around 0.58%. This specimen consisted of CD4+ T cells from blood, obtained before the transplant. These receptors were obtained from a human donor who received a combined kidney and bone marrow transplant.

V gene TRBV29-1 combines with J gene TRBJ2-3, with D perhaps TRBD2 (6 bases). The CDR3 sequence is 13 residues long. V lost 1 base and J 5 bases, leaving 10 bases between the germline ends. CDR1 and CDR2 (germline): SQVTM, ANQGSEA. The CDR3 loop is CSVEVGGLDTQYF. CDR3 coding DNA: TGCAGCGTTGAAGTTGGGGGGTTAGATACGCAGTATTTT.

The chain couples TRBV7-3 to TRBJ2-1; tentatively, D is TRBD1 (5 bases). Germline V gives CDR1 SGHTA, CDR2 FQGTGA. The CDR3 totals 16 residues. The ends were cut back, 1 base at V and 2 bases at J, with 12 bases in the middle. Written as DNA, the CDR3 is TGTGCCAGCAGCTTAATTAGCAGGGCAGCCTACAATGAGCAGTTCTTC. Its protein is CASSLISRAAYNEQFF.

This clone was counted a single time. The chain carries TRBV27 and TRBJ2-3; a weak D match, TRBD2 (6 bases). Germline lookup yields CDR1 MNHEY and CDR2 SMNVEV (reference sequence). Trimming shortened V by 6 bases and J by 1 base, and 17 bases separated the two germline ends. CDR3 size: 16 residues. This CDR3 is CASSSGTSWGTDTQYF. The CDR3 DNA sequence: TGTGCCAGCAGCTCGGGGACTTCCTGGGGCACAGATACGCAGTATTTT.

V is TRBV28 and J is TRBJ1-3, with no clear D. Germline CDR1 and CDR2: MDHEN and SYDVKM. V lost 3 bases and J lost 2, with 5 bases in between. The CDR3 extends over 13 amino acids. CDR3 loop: CASSFPPGNTIYF. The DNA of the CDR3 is TGTGCCAGCAGTTTCCCTCCTGGAAACACCATATATTTT.

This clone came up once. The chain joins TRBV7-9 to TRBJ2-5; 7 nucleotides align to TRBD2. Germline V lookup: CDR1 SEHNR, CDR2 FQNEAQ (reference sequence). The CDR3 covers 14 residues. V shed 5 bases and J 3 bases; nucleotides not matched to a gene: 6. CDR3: CASSPGTMKETQYF. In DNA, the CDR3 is TGTGCCAGCAGCCCCGGGACTATGAAAGAGACCCAGTACTTC. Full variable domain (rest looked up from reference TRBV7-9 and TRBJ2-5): DTGVSQNPRHKITKRGQNVTFRCDPISEHNRLYWYRQTLGQGPEFLTYFQNEAQLEKSRLLSDRFSAERPKGSFSTLEIQRTEQGDSAMYLCASSPGTMKETQYFGPGTRLLVL.

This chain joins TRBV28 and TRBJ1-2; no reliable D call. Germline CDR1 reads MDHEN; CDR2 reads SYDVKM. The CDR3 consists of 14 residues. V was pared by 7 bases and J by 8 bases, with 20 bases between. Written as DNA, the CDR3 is TGTGCCAGCACCCTGAACACGCGGTCGGGAGGCTACACCTTC. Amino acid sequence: CASTLNTRSGGYTF.

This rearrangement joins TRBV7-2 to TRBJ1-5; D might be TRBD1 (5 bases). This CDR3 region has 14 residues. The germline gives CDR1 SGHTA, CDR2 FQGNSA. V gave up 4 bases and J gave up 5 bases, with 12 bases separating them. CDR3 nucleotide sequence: TGTGCCAGCAGCTCTTCCAGGGATTATCAGCCCCAGCATTTT. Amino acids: CASSSSRDYQPQHF.

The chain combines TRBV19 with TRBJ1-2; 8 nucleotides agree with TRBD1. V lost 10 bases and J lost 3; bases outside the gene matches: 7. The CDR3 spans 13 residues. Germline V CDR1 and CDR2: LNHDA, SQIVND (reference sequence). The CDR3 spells CATVDRVYYGYTF. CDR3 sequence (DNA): TGTGCCACCGTGGACAGGGTCTACTATGGCTACACCTTC. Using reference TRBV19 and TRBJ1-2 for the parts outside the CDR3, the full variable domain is DGGITQSPKYLFRKEGQNVTLSCEQNLNHDAMYWYRQDPGQGLRLIYYSQIVNDFQKGDIAEGYSVSREKKESFPLTVTSAQKNPTAFYLCATVDRVYYGYTFGSGTRLTVV.

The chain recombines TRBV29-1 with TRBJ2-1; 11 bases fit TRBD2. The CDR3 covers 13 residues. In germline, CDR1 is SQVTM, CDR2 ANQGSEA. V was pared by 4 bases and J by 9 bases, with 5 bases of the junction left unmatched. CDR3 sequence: CSVAVSGRGEQFF. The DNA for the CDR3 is TGCAGCGTTGCTGTTAGCGGGAGGGGTGAGCAGTTCTTC.

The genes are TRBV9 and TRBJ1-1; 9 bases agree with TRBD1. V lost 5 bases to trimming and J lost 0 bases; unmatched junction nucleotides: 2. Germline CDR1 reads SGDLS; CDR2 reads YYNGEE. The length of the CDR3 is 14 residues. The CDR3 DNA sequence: TGTGCCAGCAGTGGGACAGGGATGAACACTGAAGCTTTCTTT. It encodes CASSGTGMNTEAFF.

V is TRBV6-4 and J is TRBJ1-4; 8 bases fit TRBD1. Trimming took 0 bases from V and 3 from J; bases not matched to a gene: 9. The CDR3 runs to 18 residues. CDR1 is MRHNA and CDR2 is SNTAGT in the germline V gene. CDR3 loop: CASSDSDRVPASNEKLFF. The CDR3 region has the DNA TGTGCCAGCAGTGACTCGGACAGGGTACCGGCATCTAATGAAAAACTGTTTTTT.

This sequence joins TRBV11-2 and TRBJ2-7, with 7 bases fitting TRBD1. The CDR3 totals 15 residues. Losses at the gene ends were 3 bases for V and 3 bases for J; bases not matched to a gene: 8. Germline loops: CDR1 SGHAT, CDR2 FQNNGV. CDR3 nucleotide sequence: TGTGCCAGCAGCTTTAGTTCAGGGGGTCTCTACGAGCAGTACTTC. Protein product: CASSFSSGGLYEQYF.

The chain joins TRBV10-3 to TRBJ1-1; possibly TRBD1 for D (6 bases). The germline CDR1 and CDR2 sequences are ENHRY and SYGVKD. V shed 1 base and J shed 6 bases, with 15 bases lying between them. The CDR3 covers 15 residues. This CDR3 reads CAISELARGYSEAFF. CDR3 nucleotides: TGTGCCATCAGTGAGTTGGCCAGGGGATACTCTGAAGCTTTCTTT.

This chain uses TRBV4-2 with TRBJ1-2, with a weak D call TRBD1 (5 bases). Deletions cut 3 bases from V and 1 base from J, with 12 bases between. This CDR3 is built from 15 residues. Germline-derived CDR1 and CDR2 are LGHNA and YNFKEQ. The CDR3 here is CASSQTIDSNYGYTF. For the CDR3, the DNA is TGTGCCAGCAGCCAGACGATCGACAGTAACTATGGCTACACCTTC.

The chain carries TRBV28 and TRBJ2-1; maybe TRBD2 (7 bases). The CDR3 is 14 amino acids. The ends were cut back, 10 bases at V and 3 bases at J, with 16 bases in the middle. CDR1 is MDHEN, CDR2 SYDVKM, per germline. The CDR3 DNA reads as TGTGCCATCTACGGGGGGCCGAACTACAATGAGCAGTTCTTC. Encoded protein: CAIYGGPNYNEQFF.

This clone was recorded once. Here the CDR3 reads CASSSQGSQETQYF. Written as DNA, the CDR3 is TGTGCCAGCAGCTCACAGGGCTCACAAGAGACCCAGTACTTC. The J gene is TRBJ2-5, the V gene TRBV11-2; tentatively, D is TRBD1 (6 bases). With 4 bases removed from V and 2 bases from J, the gap between germline ends came to 11 bases. The CDR3 contains 14 residues. The V gene's germline CDR1 is SGHAT and CDR2 FQNNGV.

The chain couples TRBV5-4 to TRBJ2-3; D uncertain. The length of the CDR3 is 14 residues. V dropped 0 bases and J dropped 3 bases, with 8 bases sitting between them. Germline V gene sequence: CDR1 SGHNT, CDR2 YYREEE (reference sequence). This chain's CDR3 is CASSLVSKTDTQYF. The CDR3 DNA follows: TGTGCCAGCAGCTTGGTGAGCAAAACAGATACGCAGTATTTT.

For the CDR3, the DNA is TGTGCCAGCAGTTACTCGCTCAGGGGAACTGGAAACACCATATATTTT. This sequence encodes CASSYSLRGTGNTIYF. The J gene is TRBJ1-3, the V gene TRBV6-5; D perhaps matches TRBD1 (6 bases). This CDR3 has 16 amino acids. CDR1 and CDR2 from the germline V gene are MNHEY and SVGAGI. Trimming pared 0 bases from V and 2 bases from J, leaving 11 bases between.

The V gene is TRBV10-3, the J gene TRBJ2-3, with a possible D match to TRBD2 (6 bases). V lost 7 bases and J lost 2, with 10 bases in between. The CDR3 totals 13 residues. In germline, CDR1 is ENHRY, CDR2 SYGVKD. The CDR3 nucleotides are TGTGCCATCAAAGGGGACTTCACAGATACGCAGTATTTT. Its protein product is CAIKGDFTDTQYF.

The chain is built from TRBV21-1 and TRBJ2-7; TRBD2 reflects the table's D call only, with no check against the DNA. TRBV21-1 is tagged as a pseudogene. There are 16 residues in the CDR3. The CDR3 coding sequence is TGTGCCAGCAGCAAAGGGGTCTCCGGAACGACTTTTGAGCAGTACTTC. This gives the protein CASSKGVSGTTFEQYF.

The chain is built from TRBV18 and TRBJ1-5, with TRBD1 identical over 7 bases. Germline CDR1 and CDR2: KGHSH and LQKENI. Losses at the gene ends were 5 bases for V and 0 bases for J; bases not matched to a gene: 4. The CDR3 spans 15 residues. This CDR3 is CASSTRQGSNQPQHF. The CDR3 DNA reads TGTGCCAGCTCAACCCGACAGGGTAGCAATCAGCCCCAGCATTTT.

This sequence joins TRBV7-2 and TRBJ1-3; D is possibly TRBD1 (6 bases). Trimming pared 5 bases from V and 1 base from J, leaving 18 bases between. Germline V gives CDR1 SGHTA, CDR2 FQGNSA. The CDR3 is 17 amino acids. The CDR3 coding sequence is TGTGCCAGCAGCCTCTGGGGGGGGGCTCTTTCTGGAAACACCATATATTTT. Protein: CASSLWGGALSGNTIYF.

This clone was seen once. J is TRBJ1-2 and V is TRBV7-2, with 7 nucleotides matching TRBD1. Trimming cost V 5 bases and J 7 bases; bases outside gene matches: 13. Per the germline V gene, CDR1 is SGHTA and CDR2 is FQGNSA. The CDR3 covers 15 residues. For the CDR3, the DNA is TGTGCCAGCAGCCCCCGGTACGAGGGGGCTGGTGGCTACACCTTC. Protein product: CASSPRYEGAGGYTF.

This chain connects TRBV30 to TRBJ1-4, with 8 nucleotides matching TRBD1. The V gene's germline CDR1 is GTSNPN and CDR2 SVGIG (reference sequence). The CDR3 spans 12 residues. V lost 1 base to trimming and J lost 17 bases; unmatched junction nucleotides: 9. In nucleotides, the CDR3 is TGTGCCTGGAGTGAAGTGGTGGGGACAGGCTTTTTT. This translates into CAWSEVVGTGFF.

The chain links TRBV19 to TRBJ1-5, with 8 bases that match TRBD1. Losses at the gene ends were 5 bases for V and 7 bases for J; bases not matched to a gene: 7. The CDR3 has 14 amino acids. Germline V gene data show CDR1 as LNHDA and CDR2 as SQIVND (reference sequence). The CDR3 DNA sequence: TGTGCCAGTAGTCTCCAGGACAGGGTCCAGCCCCAGCATTTT. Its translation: CASSLQDRVQPQHF.